Below are 7 T cell receptor beta chains sequenced from a single sample in a study of T cell changes during pregnancy in multiple sclerosis. Profiled with immunoSEQ multiplex PCR; TCRdb holds only in-frame clones, not every one. The table records over 55,000 clones, approximately 92% of them present only once. The source was CD8+ T cells from peripheral blood mononuclear cells, collected in the third trimester of pregnancy. The source is a female donor in good health, enrolled as a control in a pregnancy study.

The chain is built from TRBV7-6 and TRBJ1-2; 8 bases align to TRBD1. This CDR3 is 13 amino acids long. The V and J ends lost 1 base and 5 bases, in that order; junction bases with no gene match: 0. From germline, CDR1 is SGHVS and CDR2 FNYEAQ. CDR3 DNA: TGTGCCAGCAGCTTAGGGACAGGGTATGGCTACACCTTC. As protein: CASSLGTGYGYTF.

The chain is built from TRBV7-6 and TRBJ2-5, with 9 bases that match TRBD2. Trimming cost V 0 bases and J 3 bases; bases outside gene matches: 2. The CDR3 contains 15 residues. Germline values: CDR1 SGHVS, CDR2 FNYEAQ. This CDR3 reads CASSLALAGKETQYF. CDR3 DNA sequence: TGTGCCAGCAGCTTAGCGCTAGCGGGGAAAGAGACCCAGTACTTC.

This clone was counted once. The chain combines TRBV5-6 with TRBJ2-1; maybe TRBD2 (5 bases). This CDR3 has 15 residues. Germline-derived CDR1 and CDR2 are SGHDT and YYEEEE. V was pared by 3 bases and J by 1 base, with 11 bases between. DNA of the CDR3: TGTGCCAGCAGCTACGGGGATCCTTCCTACAATGAGCAGTTCTTC. It translates to CASSYGDPSYNEQFF.

The chain is built from TRBV6-6 and TRBJ1-3; a weak D match, TRBD1 (6 bases). This CDR3 comprises 14 residues. Trimming took 2 bases from V and 6 from J, leaving 11 bases between them. Germline loops: CDR1 MNHNY, CDR2 SVGAGI (reference sequence). CDR3 sequence (DNA): TGTGCCAGCAGTTACCGGTCAGGGGTAAACACCATATATTTT. This translates into CASSYRSGVNTIYF.

V usage is TRBV9 and J usage is TRBJ2-6; no clear D gene. This CDR3 has 14 residues. The germline CDR1 and CDR2 sequences are SGDLS and YYNGEE. V was trimmed by 3 bases and J by 0 bases, leaving 4 bases between them. The CDR3 loop reads CASSGRSGANVLTF. The DNA of the CDR3 is TGTGCCAGCAGCGGTCGCTCTGGGGCCAACGTCCTGACTTTC.

The rearrangement uses TRBV4-3 and TRBJ2-2; D ambiguous. Between the trimmed V and J ends, which lost 1 base and 1 base, there was a span of 22 bases. Germline CDR1 LGHNA, CDR2 YSLEER. CDR3 length equals 20 residues. The CDR3 DNA sequence: TGCGCCAGCAGCCAAGCTGCCGATATGTACACCAGAAGGAACACCGGGGAGCTGTTTTTT. Its translation: CASSQAADMYTRRNTGELFF.

This chain uses TRBV15 with TRBJ2-2, with D possibly matching TRBD2 (5 bases). Trimming removed 3 bases at V and 5 bases at J, with 13 bases between. The CDR3 totals 15 residues. CDR1 LNHNV and CDR2 YYDKDF come from the germline V gene (reference sequence). The CDR3 region is CATSSSREGTGELFF. The CDR3 DNA sequence: TGTGCCACCAGCAGCTCCCGGGAAGGAACCGGGGAGCTGTTTTTT.